This T cell receptor beta chain comes out of a study of OX40 agonist ivuxolimab in advanced cancers. About the research overall: With ivuxolimab, an agonistic anti-OX40 (CD134) antibody, patients were treated.

The V gene's germline CDR1 is SNHLY and CDR2 FYNNEI. The CDR3 loop spans 14 amino acids. V was shortened by 0 bases and J by 4 bases, with 7 bases between the two germline ends. This clone has a single count. The table came from immunoSEQ multiplex PCR; TCRdb's copy has only in-frame clones and leaves some out. This table holds about 69,000 clones, about 90% found once. The receptor was derived from an adult with an advanced solid tumor such as melanoma, head and neck, liver or kidney cancer. The starting material was CD4+ or CD8+ T cells sorted from blood, obtained in a trial of the OX40 agonist ivuxolimab. The rearrangement joins TRBV2 to TRBJ1-5, with D perhaps TRBD1 (5 bases). The CDR3 region has the DNA TGTGCCAGCAGTGAAGCCCCAGGGAATCAGCCCCAGCATTTT. It is translated as CASSEAPGNQPQHF.